This T cell receptor (beta chain) comes out of a study of T-cell reconstitution after alpha-beta-depleted transplantation in children. Unique molecular identifiers were incorporated when the TCRbeta library was constructed. TCRdb re-analysed the PCR reads in MiXCR, keeping a single row per CDR3 protein. This sample has approximately 390,000 distinct CDR3 sequences, with 11% found just once. This CDR3 contains 14 residues. Germline V gene sequence: CDR1 LGHNT, CDR2 FRNRAP. The junction had 5 bases not matched to a gene; V was cut back by 4 bases and J by 7 bases. This receptor was taken from a human donor who donated a stem cell graft to a child with acute myeloid leukemia. Specimen: PBMCs from the stem cell graft donor, collected from the stem cell graft. This chain connects TRBV12-5 to TRBJ2-2; 8 bases map to TRBD2. The CDR3 bases are TGTGCTAGTGGTTCCCCACTAGCGGACGGGGAGCTGTTTTTT. Residues: CASGSPLADGELFF.